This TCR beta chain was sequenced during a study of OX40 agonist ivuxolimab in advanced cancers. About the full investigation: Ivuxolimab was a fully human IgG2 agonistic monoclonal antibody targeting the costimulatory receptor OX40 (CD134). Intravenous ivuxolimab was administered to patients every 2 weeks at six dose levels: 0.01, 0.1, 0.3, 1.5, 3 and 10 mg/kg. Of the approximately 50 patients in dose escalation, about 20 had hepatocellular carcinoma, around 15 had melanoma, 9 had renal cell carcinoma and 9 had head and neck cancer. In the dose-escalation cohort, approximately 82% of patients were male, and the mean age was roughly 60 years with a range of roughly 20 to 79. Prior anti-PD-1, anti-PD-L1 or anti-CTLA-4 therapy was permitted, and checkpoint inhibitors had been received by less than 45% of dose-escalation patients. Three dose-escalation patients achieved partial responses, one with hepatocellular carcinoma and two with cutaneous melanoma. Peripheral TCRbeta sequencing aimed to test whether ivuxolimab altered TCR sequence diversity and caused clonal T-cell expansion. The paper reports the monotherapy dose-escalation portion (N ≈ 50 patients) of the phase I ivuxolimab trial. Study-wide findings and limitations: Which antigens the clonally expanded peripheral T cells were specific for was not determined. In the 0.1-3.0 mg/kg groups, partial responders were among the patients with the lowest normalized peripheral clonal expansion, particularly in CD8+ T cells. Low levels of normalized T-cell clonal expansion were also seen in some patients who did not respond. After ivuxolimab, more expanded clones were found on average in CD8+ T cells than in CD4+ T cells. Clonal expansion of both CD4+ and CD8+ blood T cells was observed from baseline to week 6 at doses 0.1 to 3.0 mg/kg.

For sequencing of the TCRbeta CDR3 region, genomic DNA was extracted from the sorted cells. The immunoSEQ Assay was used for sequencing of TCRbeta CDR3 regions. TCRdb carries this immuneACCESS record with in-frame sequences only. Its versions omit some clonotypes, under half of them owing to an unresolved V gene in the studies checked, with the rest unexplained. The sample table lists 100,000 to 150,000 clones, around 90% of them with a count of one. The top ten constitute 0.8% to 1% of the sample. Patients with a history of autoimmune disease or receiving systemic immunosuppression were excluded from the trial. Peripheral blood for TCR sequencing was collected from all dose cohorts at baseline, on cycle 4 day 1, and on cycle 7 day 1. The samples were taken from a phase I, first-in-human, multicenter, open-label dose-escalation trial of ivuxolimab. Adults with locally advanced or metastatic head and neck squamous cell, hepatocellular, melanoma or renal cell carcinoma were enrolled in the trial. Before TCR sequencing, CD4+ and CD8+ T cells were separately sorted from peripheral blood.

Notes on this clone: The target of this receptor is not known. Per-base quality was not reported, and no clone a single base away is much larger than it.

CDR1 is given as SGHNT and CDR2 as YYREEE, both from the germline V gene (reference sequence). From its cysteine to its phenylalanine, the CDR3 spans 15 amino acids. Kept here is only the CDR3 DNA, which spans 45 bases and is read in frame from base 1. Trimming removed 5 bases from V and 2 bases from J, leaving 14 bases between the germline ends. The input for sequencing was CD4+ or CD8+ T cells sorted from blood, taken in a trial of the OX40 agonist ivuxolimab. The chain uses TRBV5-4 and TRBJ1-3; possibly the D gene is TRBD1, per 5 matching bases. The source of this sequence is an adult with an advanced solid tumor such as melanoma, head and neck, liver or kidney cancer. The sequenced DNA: TGTGCCAGCAGTAACAGAGGGACGGCTGGAAACACCATATATTTT. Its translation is CASSNRGTAGNTIYF.